This record concerns one T cell receptor beta chain sequence. The entry originates in a study of blood T cell repertoires in COVID-19. Study background: Donors in the United States, Italy and Spain gave samples during acute or convalescent COVID-19. T cells, B-cell-depleted T cells, or PBMCs provided the cDNA or gDNA that served as material.

In the authors' methods: Nucleated cell number was recorded as an estimate derived from reference gene primer amplification. Clones were read by immunoSEQ multiplex PCR, and TCRdb kept only the in-frame ones, dropping some. That table gives V, J and clone size, and the DNA gave D and trimming. Among 130,000 to 150,000 clones listed, approximately 85% were seen once. Followed over time, Seattle patients had been enrolled while infection was active. The germline V and J ends were trimmed by 4 bases and 9 bases, with 17 bases remaining between them. Per the germline V gene, CDR1 is SGDLS and CDR2 is YYNGEE. This CDR3 has 15 amino acids.

The TCR was taken from a woman aged 60-75 years with COVID-19, enrolled during active disease. The chain has TRBV9 and TRBJ1-6; D perhaps matches TRBD1 (6 bases). The specimen was peripheral blood. The DNA for the CDR3 is TGTGCCAGCAGCCCTACAAGGGGGGGGTTTTCACCCCTCCACTTT. Translated: CASSPTRGGFSPLHF.